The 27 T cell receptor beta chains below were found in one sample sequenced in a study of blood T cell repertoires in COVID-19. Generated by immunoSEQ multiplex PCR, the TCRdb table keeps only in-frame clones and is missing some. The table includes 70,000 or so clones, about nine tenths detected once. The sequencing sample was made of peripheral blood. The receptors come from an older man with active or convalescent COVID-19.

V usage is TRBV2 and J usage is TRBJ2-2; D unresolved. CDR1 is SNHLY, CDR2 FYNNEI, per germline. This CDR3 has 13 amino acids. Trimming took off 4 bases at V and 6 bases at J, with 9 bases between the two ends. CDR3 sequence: CASSVSHSGELFF. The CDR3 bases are TGTGCCAGCAGTGTATCCCACTCCGGGGAGCTGTTTTTT.

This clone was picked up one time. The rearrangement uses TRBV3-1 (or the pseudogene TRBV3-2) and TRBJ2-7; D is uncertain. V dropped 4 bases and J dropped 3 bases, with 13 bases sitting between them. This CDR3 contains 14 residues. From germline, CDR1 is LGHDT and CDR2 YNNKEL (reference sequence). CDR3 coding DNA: TGTGCCAGCAGCCTAGATCAGAATATCTACGAGCAGTACTTC. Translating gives CASSLDQNIYEQYF.

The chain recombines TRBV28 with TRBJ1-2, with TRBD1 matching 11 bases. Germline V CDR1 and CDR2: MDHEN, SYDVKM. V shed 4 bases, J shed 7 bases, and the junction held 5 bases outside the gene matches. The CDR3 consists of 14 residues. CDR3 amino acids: CASSSGQGAGGYTF. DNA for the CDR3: TGTGCCAGCAGTTCCGGACAGGGGGCCGGTGGCTACACCTTC.

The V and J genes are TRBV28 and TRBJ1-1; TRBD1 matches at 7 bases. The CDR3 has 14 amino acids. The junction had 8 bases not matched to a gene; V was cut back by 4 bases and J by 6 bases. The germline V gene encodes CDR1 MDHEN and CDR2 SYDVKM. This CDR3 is CASSSTRQGSEAFF. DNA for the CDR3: TGTGCCAGCAGTTCAACCCGACAGGGCTCTGAAGCTTTCTTT.

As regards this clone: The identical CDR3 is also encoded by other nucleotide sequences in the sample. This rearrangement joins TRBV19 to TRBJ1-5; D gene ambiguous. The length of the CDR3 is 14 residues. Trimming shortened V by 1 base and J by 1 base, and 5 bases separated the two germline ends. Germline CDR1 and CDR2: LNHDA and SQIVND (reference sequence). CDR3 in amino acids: CASSIVGSNQPQHF. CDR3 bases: TGTGCCAGTAGTATAGTCGGGAGCAATCAGCCCCAGCATTTT.

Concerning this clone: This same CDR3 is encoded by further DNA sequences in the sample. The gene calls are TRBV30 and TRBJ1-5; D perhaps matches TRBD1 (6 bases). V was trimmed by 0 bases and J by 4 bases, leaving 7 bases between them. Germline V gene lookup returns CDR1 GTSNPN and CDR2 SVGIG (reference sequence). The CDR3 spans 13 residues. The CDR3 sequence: CAWSVRGNQPQHF. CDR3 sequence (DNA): TGTGCCTGGAGTGTAAGGGGGAATCAGCCCCAGCATTTT.

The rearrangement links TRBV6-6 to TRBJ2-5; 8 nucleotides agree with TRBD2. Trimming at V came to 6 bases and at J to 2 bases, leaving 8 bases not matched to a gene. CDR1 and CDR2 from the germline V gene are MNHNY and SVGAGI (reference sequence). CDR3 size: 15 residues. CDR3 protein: CASRDGGVGQETQYF. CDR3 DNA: TGTGCCAGCAGAGACGGGGGGGTTGGACAAGAGACCCAGTACTTC.

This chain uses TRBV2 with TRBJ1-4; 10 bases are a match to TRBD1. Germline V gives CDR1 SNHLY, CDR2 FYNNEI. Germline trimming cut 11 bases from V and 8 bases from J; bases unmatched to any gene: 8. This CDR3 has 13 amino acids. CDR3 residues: CAGGTGVDEKLFF. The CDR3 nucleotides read TGTGCCGGCGGGACAGGGGTTGACGAAAAACTGTTTTTT.

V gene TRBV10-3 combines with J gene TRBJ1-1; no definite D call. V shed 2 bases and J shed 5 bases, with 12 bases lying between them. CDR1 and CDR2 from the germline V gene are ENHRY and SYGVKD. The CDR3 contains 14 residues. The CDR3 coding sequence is TGTGCCATCAGTGAGAAGGTCGCGGGGACTGAAGCTTTCTTT. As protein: CAISEKVAGTEAFF.

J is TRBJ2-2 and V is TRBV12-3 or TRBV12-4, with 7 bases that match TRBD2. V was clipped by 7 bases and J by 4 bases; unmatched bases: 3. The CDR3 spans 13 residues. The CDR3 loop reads CASKRGGTGELFF. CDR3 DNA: TGTGCCAGCAAGCGGGGTGGCACCGGGGAGCTGTTTTTT.

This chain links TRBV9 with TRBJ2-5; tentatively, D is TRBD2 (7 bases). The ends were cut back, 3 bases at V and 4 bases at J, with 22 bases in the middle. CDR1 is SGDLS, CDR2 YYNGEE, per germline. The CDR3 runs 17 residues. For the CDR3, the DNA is TGTGCCAGCAGCGCGGGCCCCGGGCCAAGGGGGGGAGAGACCCAGTACTTC. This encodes CASSAGPGPRGGETQYF.

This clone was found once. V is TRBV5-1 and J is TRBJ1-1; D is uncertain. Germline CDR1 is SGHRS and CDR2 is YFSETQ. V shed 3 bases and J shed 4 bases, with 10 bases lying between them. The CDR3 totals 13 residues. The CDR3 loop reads CASSSTWSTEAFF. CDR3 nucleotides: TGCGCCAGCAGCTCGACTTGGAGCACTGAAGCTTTCTTT. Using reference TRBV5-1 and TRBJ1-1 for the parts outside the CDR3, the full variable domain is KAGVTQTPRYLIKTRGQQVTLSCSPISGHRSVSWYQQTPGQGLQFLFEYFSETQRNKGNFPGRFSGRQFSNSRSEMNVSTLELGDSALYLCASSSTWSTEAFFGQGTRLTVV.

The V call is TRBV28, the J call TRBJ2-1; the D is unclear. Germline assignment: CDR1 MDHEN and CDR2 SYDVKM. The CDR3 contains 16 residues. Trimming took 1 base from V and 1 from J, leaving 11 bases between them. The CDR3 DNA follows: TGTGCCAGCAGTTTATTGGCCTCCATTTCCTACAATGAGCAGTTCTTC. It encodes CASSLLASISYNEQFF.

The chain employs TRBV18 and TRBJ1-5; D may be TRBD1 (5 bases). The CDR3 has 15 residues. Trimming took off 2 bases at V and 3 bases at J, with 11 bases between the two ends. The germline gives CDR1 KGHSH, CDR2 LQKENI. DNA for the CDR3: TGTGCCAGCTCACCATCGGACATCCTCAATCAGCCCCAGCATTTT. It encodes CASSPSDILNQPQHF.

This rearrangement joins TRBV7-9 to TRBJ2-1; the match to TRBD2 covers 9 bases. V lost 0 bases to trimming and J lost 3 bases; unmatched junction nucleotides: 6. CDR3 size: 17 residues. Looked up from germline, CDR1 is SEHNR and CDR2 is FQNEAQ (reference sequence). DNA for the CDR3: TGTGCCAGCAGCTTAGCCAAGGGACTAGCTAACTACAATGAGCAGTTCTTC. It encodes CASSLAKGLANYNEQFF. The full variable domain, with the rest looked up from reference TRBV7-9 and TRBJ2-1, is DTGVSQNPRHKITKRGQNVTFRCDPISEHNRLYWYRQTLGQGPEFLTYFQNEAQLEKSRLLSDRFSAERPKGSFSTLEIQRTEQGDSAMYLCASSLAKGLANYNEQFFGPGTRLTVL.

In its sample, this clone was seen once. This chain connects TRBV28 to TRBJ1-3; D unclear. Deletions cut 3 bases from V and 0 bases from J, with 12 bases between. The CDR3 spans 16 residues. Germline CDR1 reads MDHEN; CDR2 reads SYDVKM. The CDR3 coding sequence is TGTGCCAGCAGTTTGGGCGACGGGGTCTCTGGAAACACCATATATTTT. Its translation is CASSLGDGVSGNTIYF.

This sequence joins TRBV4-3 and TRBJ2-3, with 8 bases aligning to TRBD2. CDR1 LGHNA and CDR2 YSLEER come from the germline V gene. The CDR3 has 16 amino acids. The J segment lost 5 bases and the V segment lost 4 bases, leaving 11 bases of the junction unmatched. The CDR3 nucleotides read TGCGCCAGCAGCCCTTTTGGTAGCGGGATAGGAGATACGCAGTATTTT. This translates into CASSPFGSGIGDTQYF.

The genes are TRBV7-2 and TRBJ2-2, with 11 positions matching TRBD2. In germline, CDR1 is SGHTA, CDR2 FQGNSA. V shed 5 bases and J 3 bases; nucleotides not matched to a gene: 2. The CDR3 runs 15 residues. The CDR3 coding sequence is TGTGCCAGCAGCCTTAGCGGGAGGGACACCGGGGAGCTGTTTTTT. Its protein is CASSLSGRDTGELFF.

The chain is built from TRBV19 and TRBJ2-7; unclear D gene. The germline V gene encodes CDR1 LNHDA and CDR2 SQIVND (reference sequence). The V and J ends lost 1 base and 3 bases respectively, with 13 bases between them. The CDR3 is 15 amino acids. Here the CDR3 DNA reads TGTGCCAGTAGTATAGTTCTGTTCTCGAGCTACGAGCAGTACTTC. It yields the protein CASSIVLFSSYEQYF.

CDR3 in DNA: TGTGCCAGCAGTCCGATGGACAGTTACGAGCAGTACTTC. It encodes CASSPMDSYEQYF. This sequence joins TRBV6-5 and TRBJ2-7; D might be TRBD1 (6 bases). V was clipped by 5 bases and J by 4 bases, with 12 bases between them. CDR1 MNHEY and CDR2 SVGAGI come from the germline V gene. The CDR3 covers 13 residues.

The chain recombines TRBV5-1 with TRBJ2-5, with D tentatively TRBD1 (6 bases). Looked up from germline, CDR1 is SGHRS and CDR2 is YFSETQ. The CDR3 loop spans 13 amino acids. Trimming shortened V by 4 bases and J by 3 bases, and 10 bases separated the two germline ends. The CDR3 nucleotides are TGCGCCAGCAGCCAAAACAGGGAAGAGACCCAGTACTTC. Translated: CASSQNREETQYF.

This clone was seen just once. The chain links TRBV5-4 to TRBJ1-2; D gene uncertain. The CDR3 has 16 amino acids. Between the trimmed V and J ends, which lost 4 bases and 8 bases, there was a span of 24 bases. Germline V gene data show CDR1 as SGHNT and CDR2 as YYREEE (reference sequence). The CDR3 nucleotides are TGTGCCAGCAGCCCGCGCCGGGAGAACTTTTGGGAGGGCTACACCTTC. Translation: CASSPRRENFWEGYTF.

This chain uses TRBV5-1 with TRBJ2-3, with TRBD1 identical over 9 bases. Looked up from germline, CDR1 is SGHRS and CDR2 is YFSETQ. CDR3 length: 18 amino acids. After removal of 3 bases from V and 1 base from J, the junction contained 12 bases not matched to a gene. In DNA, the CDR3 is TGCGCCAGCAGCTCCGGACGGACAGGGGTCGAAGGCACAGATACGCAGTATTTT. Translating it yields CASSSGRTGVEGTDTQYF.

Here the CDR3 reads CAISALQGSSGNTIYF. In DNA form, the CDR3 reads TGTGCCATCTCCGCCTTACAGGGAAGTTCTGGAAACACCATATATTTT. This chain connects TRBV10-3 to TRBJ1-3; possibly TRBD1 for D (6 bases). The germline V gene encodes CDR1 ENHRY and CDR2 SYGVKD. The CDR3 runs 16 residues. Trimming removed 8 bases at V and 1 base at J, with 18 bases between.

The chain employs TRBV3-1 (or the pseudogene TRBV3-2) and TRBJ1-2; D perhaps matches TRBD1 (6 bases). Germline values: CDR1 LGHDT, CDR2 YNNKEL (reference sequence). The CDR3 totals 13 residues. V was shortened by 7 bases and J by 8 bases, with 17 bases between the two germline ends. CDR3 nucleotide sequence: TGTGCCAGCACCCCGGGGGGGGGCGCCGGCTACACCTTC. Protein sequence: CASTPGGGAGYTF.

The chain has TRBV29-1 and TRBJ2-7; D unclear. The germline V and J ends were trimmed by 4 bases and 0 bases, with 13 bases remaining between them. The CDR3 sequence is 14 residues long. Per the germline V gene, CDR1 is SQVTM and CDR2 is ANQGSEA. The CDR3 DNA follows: TGCAGCGTTGGGAAGGCGGTTAACTCCTACGAGCAGTACTTC. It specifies CSVGKAVNSYEQYF.

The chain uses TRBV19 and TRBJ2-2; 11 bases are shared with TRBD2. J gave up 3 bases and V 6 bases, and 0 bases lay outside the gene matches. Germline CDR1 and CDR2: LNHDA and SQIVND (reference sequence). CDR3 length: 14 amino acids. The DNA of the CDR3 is TGTGCCAGTAGGGGACTAGCGGACACCGGGGAGCTGTTTTTT. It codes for CASRGLADTGELFF.